This TCR beta chain was identified in a study of Tregs in tolerant kidney transplant recipients. Background on the study: Related graft donors supplied nonmyeloablative bone marrow transplants, and mixed chimerism was transient. Whole-study findings and limits: Findings come from small patient numbers and require larger validation.

Germline assignment: CDR1 MDHEN and CDR2 SYDVKM. The trim removed 4 bases at V and 7 bases at J, leaving 9 bases unmatched. The CDR3 has 15 amino acids. Notes on this clone: Its antigen is unidentified.

Assay used: immunoSEQ multiplex PCR; TCRdb lists only in-frame clones, some missing. This table holds about 69,000 clones, around nine tenths found once. This receptor was taken from a human donor who received a combined kidney and bone marrow transplant. V is TRBV28 and J is TRBJ1-4, with TRBD1 identical over 7 bases. Material: CD4+ T cells from blood, obtained before the transplant. Written as DNA, the CDR3 is TGTGCCAGCAGTTGGCTGACAGGGCCGGTTGAAAAACTGTTTTTT. It yields the protein CASSWLTGPVEKLFF.